The 23 T cell receptor beta chains listed next were all sequenced from one sample in a study of identical twins' blood T cells. Using its own MiXCR run on the 5' RACE reads, TCRdb lists one record per CDR3 protein. This sample has 300,000 to 450,000 distinct CDR3 sequences, with roughly 27% found just once. Specimen: PBMCs. The receptors shown here come from a woman between 18 and 49 years old in good health.

This clonotype was counted only a few times. The gene calls are TRBV19 and TRBJ1-2; D gene unclear. Germline loops: CDR1 LNHDA, CDR2 SQIVND (reference sequence). Trimming took 5 bases from V and 1 from J, leaving 11 bases between them. The CDR3 is made up of 14 amino acids. CDR3 amino acids: CASSWCGVNYGYTF. Here the CDR3 DNA reads TGTGCCAGTAGTTGGTGTGGCGTTAACTATGGCTACACCTTC.

CDR3 in amino acids: CASSPYRAAPTEAFF. DNA of the CDR3: TGCGCCAGCAGCCCGTACCGGGCCGCCCCGACTGAAGCTTTCTTT. The V gene is TRBV5-1, the J gene TRBJ1-1; D is ambiguous. V shed 4 bases and J shed 5 bases, with 18 bases lying between them. CDR3 length: 15 amino acids. Per germline, CDR1 SGHRS and CDR2 YFSETQ.

The V gene is TRBV19, the J gene TRBJ1-5; 12 nucleotides align to TRBD1. Germline CDR1 and CDR2: LNHDA and SQIVND (reference sequence). The length of the CDR3 is 15 residues. J was trimmed by 6 bases and V by 3 bases; bases with no gene match: 3. CDR3 sequence (DNA): TGTGCCAGTAGTATCGGGACAGGGGGCAGTCAGCCCCAGCATTTT. It codes for CASSIGTGGSQPQHF.

The CDR3 DNA reads as TGTGCCAGCAGTGAAGATGGGGGGGTATACGAGCAGTACTTC. Residues: CASSEDGGVYEQYF. The chain joins TRBV2 to TRBJ2-7, with 7 bases fitting TRBD2. CDR1 SNHLY and CDR2 FYNNEI come from the germline V gene. CDR3 size: 14 residues. After removal of 1 base from V and 4 bases from J, the junction contained 4 bases not matched to a gene.

This clonotype showed up just a few times. The J gene is TRBJ2-7, the V gene TRBV6-1, with TRBD1 matching 10 bases. In germline, CDR1 is MNHNS, CDR2 SASEGT. Trimming at V came to 2 bases and at J to 4 bases, leaving 2 bases not matched to a gene. CDR3 length: 14 amino acids. This CDR3 is CASSERDRGYEQYF. The DNA for the CDR3 is TGTGCCAGCAGTGAACGGGACAGGGGTTACGAGCAGTACTTC.

CDR3: CASSESGAYGYTF. In DNA form, the CDR3 reads TGTGCCAGCAGTGAATCCGGGGCCTATGGCTACACCTTC. The genes are TRBV6-1 and TRBJ1-2; tentatively, D is TRBD1 (5 bases). V lost 2 bases to trimming and J lost 4 bases, with 8 bases between them. The CDR3 has 13 residues. Per the germline V gene, CDR1 is MNHNS and CDR2 is SASEGT.

V gene TRBV5-1 combines with J gene TRBJ2-2; 8 positions match TRBD1. CDR3 size: 16 residues. The germline V gene has CDR1 SGHRS and CDR2 YFSETQ. Trimming at V came to 4 bases and at J to 5 bases, leaving 10 bases not matched to a gene. Here the CDR3 DNA reads TGCGCCAGCAGCCAGGCAGGGGGCCCTTGGACCGGGGAGCTGTTTTTT. This translates into CASSQAGGPWTGELFF. Together with reference TRBV5-1 and TRBJ2-2, the CDR3 gives the full variable domain: KAGVTQTPRYLIKTRGQQVTLSCSPISGHRSVSWYQQTPGQGLQFLFEYFSETQRNKGNFPGRFSGRQFSNSRSEMNVSTLELGDSALYLCASSQAGGPWTGELFFGEGSRLTVL.

This clonotype occurred many times. Germline is not matched at one junction end, which may reflect a read error. V and J are TRBV29-1 and TRBJ1-1, with D perhaps TRBD1 (5 bases). The CDR3 is 13 amino acids. Germline CDR1 reads SQVTM; CDR2 reads ANQGSEA. The CDR3 sequence is CSAESGGRAEAFF. The DNA for the CDR3 is TGCAGCGCTGAAAGTGGGGGTAGGGCTGAAGCTTTCTTT.

This clonotype was recorded a few times. The V gene is TRBV10-3, the J gene TRBJ1-1; D is ambiguous. From germline, CDR1 is ENHRY and CDR2 SYGVKD. V lost 6 bases to trimming and J lost 2 bases, with 13 bases between them. The length of the CDR3 is 14 residues. CDR3 nucleotide sequence: TGTGCCATCAGGTTGACATGGCGAAACACTGAAGCTTTCTTT. This translates into CAIRLTWRNTEAFF.

This clonotype has more than one count but fewer than ten. The V call is TRBV20-1, the J call TRBJ1-2; D is undetermined. Between the trimmed V and J ends, which lost 1 base and 4 bases, there was a span of 10 bases. Looked up from germline, CDR1 is DFQATT and CDR2 is SNEGSKA (reference sequence). This CDR3 has 13 residues. The CDR3 coding sequence is TGCAGTGCTAGAGGGTTGCTAGTCTATGGCTACACCTTC. Protein sequence: CSARGLLVYGYTF.

The chain recombines TRBV5-6 with TRBJ1-6; maybe TRBD1 (6 bases). The germline CDR1 and CDR2 sequences are SGHDT and YYEEEE. There are 13 residues in the CDR3. V shed 2 bases and J shed 11 bases, with 11 bases lying between them. The CDR3 sequence is CASSFDRQAPLHF. The CDR3 coding sequence is TGTGCCAGCAGCTTCGACAGACAGGCACCCCTCCACTTT.

This clonotype was observed at least ten times. This sequence joins TRBV20-1 and TRBJ1-2, with D unresolved. Trimming cost V 3 bases and J 4 bases, with 15 bases left between them. Germline lookup yields CDR1 DFQATT and CDR2 SNEGSKA (reference sequence). The CDR3 runs 14 residues. The CDR3 bases are TGCAGTGCTAGTTCCAGCCCCAGTCTCTATGGCTACACCTTC. Its protein is CSASSSPSLYGYTF.

The gene calls are TRBV3-1 and TRBJ2-7; 10 bases agree with TRBD1. The germline V gene encodes CDR1 LGHDT and CDR2 YNNKEL (reference sequence). V was pared by 4 bases and J by 4 bases, with 7 bases of the junction left unmatched. The CDR3 consists of 15 residues. The CDR3 region is CASSLPGQGIYEQYF. DNA for the CDR3: TGTGCCAGCAGCCTACCGGGACAGGGGATATACGAGCAGTACTTC.

The chain employs TRBV6-2 or TRBV6-3 and TRBJ1-5, with D possibly being TRBD1 (5 bases). This CDR3 has 16 residues. Germline assignment: CDR1 MNHEY and CDR2 SVGEGT. V shed 4 bases and J shed 6 bases, with 19 bases lying between them. This CDR3 is CASSLQGKWAVQPQHF. The CDR3 DNA follows: TGTGCCAGCAGTTTGCAGGGCAAGTGGGCGGTTCAGCCCCAGCATTTT.

The chain carries TRBV29-1 and TRBJ1-2; no reliable D call. V was clipped by 2 bases and J by 8 bases, with 18 bases between them. CDR1 is SQVTM, CDR2 ANQGSEA, per germline. This CDR3 comprises 14 residues. The CDR3 loop reads CSVEFGFPGKGYTF. DNA for the CDR3: TGCAGCGTTGAATTTGGCTTCCCCGGGAAGGGCTACACCTTC.

The chain has TRBV5-6 and TRBJ2-2; perhaps TRBD1 as D (6 bases). This CDR3 region has 16 residues. Germline V gene data show CDR1 as SGHDT and CDR2 as YYEEEE. V was cut by 0 bases and J by 5 bases, with 14 bases left in between. The CDR3 DNA sequence: TGTGCCAGCAGCTTGGCCCCCAGGGGCCAGACCGGGGAGCTGTTTTTT. This encodes CASSLAPRGQTGELFF.

The V call is TRBV7-2, the J call TRBJ2-3; TRBD2 aligns across 8 bases. The ends lost 5 bases at V and 2 bases at J; junction bases unmatched: 15. Germline-derived CDR1 and CDR2 are SGHTA and FQGNSA. The CDR3 length is 18 residues. CDR3 DNA: TGTGCCAGCAGCAAACACCGCCTAAGCGGGAGCGTCACAGATACGCAGTATTTT. This codes for CASSKHRLSGSVTDTQYF.

This clonotype showed up just a few times. The V call is TRBV29-1, the J call TRBJ1-2; 8 nucleotides align to TRBD1. The length of the CDR3 is 11 residues. Germline V gene sequence: CDR1 SQVTM, CDR2 ANQGSEA. V shed 5 bases, J shed 8 bases, and the junction held 4 bases outside the gene matches. CDR3 in DNA: TGCAGCGTTTCGACAGGGGTCGGCTACACCTTC. This sequence encodes CSVSTGVGYTF.

The chain is built from TRBV20-1 and TRBJ1-1; D is uncertain. Germline values: CDR1 DFQATT, CDR2 SNEGSKA (reference sequence). The V gene lost 6 bases and the J gene lost 8 bases, with 13 bases spanning the gap. This CDR3 is built from 11 residues. CDR3 region: CSALRTREAFF. The CDR3 DNA follows: TGCAGTGCCCTGCGGACGAGGGAAGCTTTCTTT.

This rearrangement joins TRBV7-9 to TRBJ1-6; D not resolved. Germline values: CDR1 SEHNR, CDR2 FQNEAQ (reference sequence). The CDR3 has 15 amino acids. V lost 2 bases and J lost 4, with 9 bases in between. For the CDR3, the DNA is TGTGCCAGCAGCTTACTGGGTTCATATAATTCACCCCTCCACTTT. Its protein is CASSLLGSYNSPLHF.

This chain connects TRBV4-3 to TRBJ2-7; D is undetermined. V was clipped by 0 bases and J by 3 bases, with 9 bases between them. This CDR3 has 14 residues. From germline, CDR1 is LGHNA and CDR2 YSLEER. The CDR3 region is CASSQDMASYEQYF. CDR3 nucleotides: TGCGCCAGCAGCCAAGATATGGCTAGCTACGAGCAGTACTTC.

The chain combines TRBV6-5 with TRBJ2-3; D might be TRBD2 (6 bases). The germline CDR1 and CDR2 sequences are MNHEY and SVGAGI. The CDR3 is 16 residues long. The V gene lost 5 bases and the J gene lost 2 bases, with 17 bases spanning the gap. The CDR3 loop reads CASSRSGPAYTDTQYF. The CDR3 nucleotides are TGTGCCAGCAGTCGAAGCGGGCCGGCCTACACAGATACGCAGTATTTT.

This clonotype was found a few times. CDR3: CSARDRGVNTIYF. The CDR3 nucleotides read TGCAGTGCTCGGGACAGGGGAGTAAACACCATATATTTT. The chain joins TRBV20-1 to TRBJ1-3; 10 nucleotides match TRBD1. Germline V gene data show CDR1 as DFQATT and CDR2 as SNEGSKA (reference sequence). This CDR3 has 13 amino acids. Trimming at V came to 5 bases and at J to 6 bases, leaving 4 bases not matched to a gene.